The present T cell receptor beta chain was sequenced within a study of CD8 T cells in ankylosing spondylitis. Findings and limits, study-wide: The study identified a TCR beta motif of roughly eight highly homologous variants that appeared characteristic of ankylosing spondylitis blood. Clones tied to disease were said to be significantly enriched in matched ankylosing spondylitis synovial fluid.

With 0 bases removed from V and 1 base from J, the gap between germline ends came to 12 bases. There are 15 residues in the CDR3. Germline CDR1 reads DFQATT; CDR2 reads SNEGSKA (reference sequence). As regards this clonotype: The antigen is undetermined.

Quantitative 5'-RACE with molecular barcodes was used to make the TCR beta libraries. One entry per CDR3 protein, called by TCRdb with MiXCR from the 5' RACE reads. Among 150,000 to 200,000 distinct CDR3 sequences listed, 30% to 40% were seen once. The sample was synovial fluid, either unsorted or a sorted T cell fraction (not recorded which). The receptor was derived from a male donor with ankylosing spondylitis. The genes are TRBV20-1 and TRBJ1-2; D remains unclear. CDR3 bases: TGCAGTGCTAGAGATTTTAGTTCTATTAACTATGGCTACACCTTC. Its protein product is CSARDFSSINYGYTF.